This T cell receptor beta chain was found in a study of blood T cell repertoires in COVID-19 (dated by TCRdb to 2019 to 2021). In terms of the full investigation: Samples covering the acute and convalescent phases of COVID-19 were provided by collaborators in the United States, Italy and Spain. The repertoires were released in a freely available public database meant as a resource for research on the immune response to SARS-CoV-2. HLA class I and class II types, where available, came from metadata supplied by the sample provider rather than from assay-based typing. Deeply sampled blood TCRbeta repertoires from subjects exposed to, actively infected with, or recovered from COVID-19 were included in the dataset. Sample metadata almost always included a de-identified subject ID, COVID-19 status, age in years and sex. The samples were drawn from two sources: the first 160 participants of the ongoing ImmuneRACE study, and 1,000 to 1,500 subjects contributed by 6 global collaborators. The material from the prospective study consisted of cDNA or gDNA derived from T cells, B-cell-depleted T cells, or PBMCs. Overall results and qualifications from the work: How much clinical and demographic metadata was included differed by source and by participant, and the metadata was provided uncurated.

TCRbeta CDR3 regions were amplified from genomic DNA using the immunoSEQ Assay, a bias-controlled multiplex PCR. Per the original workflow: Nucleated cell counts per sample were estimated from amplification of reference gene primers within the assay. Sequence reads were collapsed and filtered to measure the absolute abundance of every unique TCRbeta CDR3 rearrangement. For each sample, productive Simpson clonality was calculated as the square root of Simpson's diversity index over productive rearrangements. Held by TCRdb, this immuneACCESS table contains in-frame sequences only and omits some clones. Under half of the omission traces to an unresolved V gene where checked; the cause of the rest is unknown. D and trimming come from the DNA, and the V and J calls and clone size come from that table. The sample table contains fewer than 250,000 clones; only one count was recorded for around 81% of them. 6% to 7.5% of the sample is held by the ten biggest clonotypes.

Enrolling through a virtual design, the prospective study's participants ranged in age from roughly 18 to 100 years and lived across around 25 United States geographic areas. In the prospective study, participants were assigned to cohorts based on the clinical history participants reported in a screening survey and a study questionnaire. Each participant in the prospective study had whole blood, serum and a nasopharyngeal or oropharyngeal swab collected by mobile phlebotomists. Additional blood draws and questionnaires over a roughly two-month period could optionally be provided by prospective study participants. Before DNA extraction, blood samples from the prospective study were shipped at room temperature or frozen. Details on this clone: Its antigen specificity is not known. No per-base quality is available; no much larger clone lies one base away.

The junction carries 9 bases between V and J, which are trimmed by 6 bases and 0 bases respectively. From the germline V gene, CDR1 is WSHSY and CDR2 is SAAADI. From its cysteine to its phenylalanine, the CDR3 spans 13 amino acids. This entry keeps only the CDR3 DNA: 39 bases, framed from base 1. This receptor was identified in a woman aged 40 to 55 with acute COVID-19. Sequencing input: PBMCs or T cells enriched from blood (not recorded which). Rearrangement joined TRBV10-2 to TRBJ2-7, and perhaps TRBD2 as D gene, on 6 matching bases. The CDR3 is CASREGVSYEQYF. The sequenced DNA: TGCGCCAGCAGGGAGGGAGTCTCCTACGAGCAGTACTTC.